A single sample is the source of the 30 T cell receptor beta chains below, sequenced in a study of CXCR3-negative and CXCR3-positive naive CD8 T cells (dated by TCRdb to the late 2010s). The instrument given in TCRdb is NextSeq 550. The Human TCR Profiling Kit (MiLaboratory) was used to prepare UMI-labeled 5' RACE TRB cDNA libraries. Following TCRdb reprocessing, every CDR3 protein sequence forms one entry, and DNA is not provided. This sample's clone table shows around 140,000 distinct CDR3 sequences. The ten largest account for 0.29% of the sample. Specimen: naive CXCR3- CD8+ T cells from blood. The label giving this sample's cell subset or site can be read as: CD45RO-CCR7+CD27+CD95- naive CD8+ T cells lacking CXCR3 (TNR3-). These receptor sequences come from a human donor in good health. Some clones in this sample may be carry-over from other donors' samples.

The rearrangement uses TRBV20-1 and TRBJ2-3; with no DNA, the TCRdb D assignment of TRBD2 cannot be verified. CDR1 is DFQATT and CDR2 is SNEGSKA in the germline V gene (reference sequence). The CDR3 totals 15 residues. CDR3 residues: CSARVGLAGRNTQYF.

The CDR3 sequence is CASSQLYNTEAFF. The chain recombines TRBV12-3 or TRBV12-4 with TRBJ1-1. The CDR3 has 13 amino acids.

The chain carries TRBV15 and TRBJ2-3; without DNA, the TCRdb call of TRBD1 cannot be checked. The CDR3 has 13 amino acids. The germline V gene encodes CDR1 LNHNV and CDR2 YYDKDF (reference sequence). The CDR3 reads CATAGTRTDTQYF.

CDR3 amino acids: CSVVRAGVRNEQFF. The gene calls are TRBV29-1 and TRBJ2-1; absent DNA, TCRdb's TRBD2 call cannot be checked. Germline V lookup: CDR1 SQVTM, CDR2 ANQGSEA. The CDR3 covers 14 residues.

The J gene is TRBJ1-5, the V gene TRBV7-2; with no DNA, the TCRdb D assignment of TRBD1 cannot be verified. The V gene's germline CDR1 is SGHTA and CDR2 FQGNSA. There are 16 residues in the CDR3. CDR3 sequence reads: CASSLAWGRSNQPQHF.

This chain's CDR3 is CASSWRVGETQYF. This chain connects TRBV7-8 to TRBJ2-5. This CDR3 region has 13 residues. Germline assignment: CDR1 SGHVS and CDR2 FQNEAQ.

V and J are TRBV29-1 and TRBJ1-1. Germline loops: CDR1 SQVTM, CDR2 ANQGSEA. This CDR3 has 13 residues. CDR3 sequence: CSVEAGSNTEAFF.

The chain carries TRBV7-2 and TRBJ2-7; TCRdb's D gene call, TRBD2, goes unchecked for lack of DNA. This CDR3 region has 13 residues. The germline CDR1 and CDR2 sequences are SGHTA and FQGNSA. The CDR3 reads CASSFSGRSEQYF.

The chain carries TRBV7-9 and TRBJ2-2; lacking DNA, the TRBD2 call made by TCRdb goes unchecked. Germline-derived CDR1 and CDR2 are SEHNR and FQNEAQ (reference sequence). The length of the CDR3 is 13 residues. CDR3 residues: CASSERDHGELFF.

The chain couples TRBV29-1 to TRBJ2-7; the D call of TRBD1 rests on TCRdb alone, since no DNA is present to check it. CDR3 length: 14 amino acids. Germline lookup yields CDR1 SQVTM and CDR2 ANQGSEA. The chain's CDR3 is CSVEFWGRSYEQYF.

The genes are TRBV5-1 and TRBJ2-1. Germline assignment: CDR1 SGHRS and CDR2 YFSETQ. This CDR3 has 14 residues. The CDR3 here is CASSLVGENNEQFF.

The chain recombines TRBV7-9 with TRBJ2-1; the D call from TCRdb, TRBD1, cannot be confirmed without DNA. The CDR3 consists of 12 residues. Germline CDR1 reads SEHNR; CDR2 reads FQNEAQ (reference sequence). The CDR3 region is CASSSDRDEQFF.

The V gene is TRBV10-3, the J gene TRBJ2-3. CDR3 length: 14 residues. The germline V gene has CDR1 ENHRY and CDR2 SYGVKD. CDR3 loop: CAISEAGLGDTQYF.

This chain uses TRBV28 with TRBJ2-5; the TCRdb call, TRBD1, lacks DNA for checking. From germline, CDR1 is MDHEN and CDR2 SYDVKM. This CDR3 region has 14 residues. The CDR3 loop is CASSPGTAQETQYF.

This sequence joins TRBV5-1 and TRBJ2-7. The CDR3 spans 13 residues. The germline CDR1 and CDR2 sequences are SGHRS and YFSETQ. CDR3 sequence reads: CASSPRDSYEQYF.

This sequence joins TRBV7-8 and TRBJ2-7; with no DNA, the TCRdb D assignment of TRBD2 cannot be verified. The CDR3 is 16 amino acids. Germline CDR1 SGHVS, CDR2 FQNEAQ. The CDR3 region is CASSSRLAGVTYEQYF.

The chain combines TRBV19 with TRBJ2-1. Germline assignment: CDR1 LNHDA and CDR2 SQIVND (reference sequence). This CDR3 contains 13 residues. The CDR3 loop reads CASSMGYGNEQFF.

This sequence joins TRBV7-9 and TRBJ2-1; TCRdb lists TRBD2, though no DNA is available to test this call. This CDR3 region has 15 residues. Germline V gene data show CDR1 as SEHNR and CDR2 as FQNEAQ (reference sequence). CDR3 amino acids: CASTLRTSGSNEQFF. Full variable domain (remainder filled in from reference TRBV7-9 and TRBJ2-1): DTGVSQNPRHKITKRGQNVTFRCDPISEHNRLYWYRQTLGQGPEFLTYFQNEAQLEKSRLLSDRFSAERPKGSFSTLEIQRTEQGDSAMYLCASTLRTSGSNEQFFGPGTRLTVL.

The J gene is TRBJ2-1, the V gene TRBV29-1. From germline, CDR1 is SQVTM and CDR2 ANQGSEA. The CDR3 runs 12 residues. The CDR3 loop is CSVAELSNEQFF.

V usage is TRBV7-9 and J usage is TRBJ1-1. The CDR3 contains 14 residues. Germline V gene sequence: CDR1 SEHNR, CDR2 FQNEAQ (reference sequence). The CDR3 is CASSRFRENTEAFF.

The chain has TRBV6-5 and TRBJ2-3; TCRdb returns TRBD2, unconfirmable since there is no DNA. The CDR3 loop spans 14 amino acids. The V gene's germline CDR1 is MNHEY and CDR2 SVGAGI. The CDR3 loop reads CASSYEGSTDTQYF.

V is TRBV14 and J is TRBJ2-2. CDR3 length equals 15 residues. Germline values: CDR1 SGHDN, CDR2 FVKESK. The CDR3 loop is CASSQDPWGAGELFF. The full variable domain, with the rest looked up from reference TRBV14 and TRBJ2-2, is EAGVTQFPSHSVIEKGQTVTLRCDPISGHDNLYWYRRVMGKEIKFLLHFVKESKQDESGMPNNRFLAERTGGTYSTLKVQPAELEDSGVYFCASSQDPWGAGELFFGEGSRLTVL.

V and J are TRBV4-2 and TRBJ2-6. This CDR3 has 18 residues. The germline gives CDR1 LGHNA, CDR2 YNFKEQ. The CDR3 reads CASSQVVGVNAGANVLTF.

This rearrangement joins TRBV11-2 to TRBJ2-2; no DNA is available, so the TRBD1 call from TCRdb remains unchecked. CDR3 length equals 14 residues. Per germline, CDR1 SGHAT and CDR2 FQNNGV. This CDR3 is CASSYAQGTGELFF.

The CDR3 sequence: CSVGTGTYYEQYF. V gene TRBV29-1 combines with J gene TRBJ2-7; the TCRdb D gene call, TRBD1, has no DNA to confirm it. Germline values: CDR1 SQVTM, CDR2 ANQGSEA. The CDR3 totals 13 residues.

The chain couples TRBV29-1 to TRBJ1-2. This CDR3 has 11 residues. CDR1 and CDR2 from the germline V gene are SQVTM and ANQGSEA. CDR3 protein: CSVEEGLQHTF.

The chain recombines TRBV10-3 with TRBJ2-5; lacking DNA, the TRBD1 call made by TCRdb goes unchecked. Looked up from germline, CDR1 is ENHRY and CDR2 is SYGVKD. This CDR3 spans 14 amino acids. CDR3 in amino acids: CAISGAGQGETQYF.

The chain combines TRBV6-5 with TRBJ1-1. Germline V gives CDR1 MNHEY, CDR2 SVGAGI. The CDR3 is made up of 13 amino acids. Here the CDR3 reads CASRVETFTEAFF.

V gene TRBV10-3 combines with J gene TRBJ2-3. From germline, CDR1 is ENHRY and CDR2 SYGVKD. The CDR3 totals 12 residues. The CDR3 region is CAISQITDTQYF.

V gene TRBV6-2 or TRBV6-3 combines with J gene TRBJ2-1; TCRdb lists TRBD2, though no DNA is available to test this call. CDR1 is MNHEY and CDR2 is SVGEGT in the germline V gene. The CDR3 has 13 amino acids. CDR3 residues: CASTIGTANEQFF.